The next 7 T cell receptor beta chains were all read from a single sample in a study of cytomegalovirus exposure and HLA in healthy donors. PCR primers comprised 60 Vbeta and 13 Jbeta primers. Libraries were prepared by immunoSEQ multiplex PCR; TCRdb keeps only in-frame clonotypes and omits some of them. The data show 80,000 to 100,000 clones, roughly four fifths seen once. Sequencing used PBMCs. All receptors come from a man aged 40-50 years in good health and CMV-seronegative.

The table lists this clone with a few counts. The chain has TRBV19 and TRBJ2-2, with 7 positions matching TRBD1. The length of the CDR3 is 16 residues. CDR1 LNHDA and CDR2 SQIVND come from the germline V gene (reference sequence). V was pared by 2 bases and J by 4 bases, with 7 bases of the junction left unmatched. In nucleotides, the CDR3 is TGTGCCAGTAGTATATTCGGGACAGTGACCACCGGGGAGCTGTTTTTT. Its protein is CASSIFGTVTTGELFF.

The rearrangement links TRBV15 to TRBJ2-3; 10 nucleotides match TRBD2. Trimming took 9 bases from V and 3 from J; bases not matched to a gene: 6. The CDR3 extends over 14 amino acids. Germline lookup yields CDR1 LNHNV and CDR2 YYDKDF (reference sequence). The CDR3: CATQRGGRTDTQYF. DNA for the CDR3: TGTGCCACACAGCGGGGGGGCCGGACAGATACGCAGTATTTT. The full variable domain, in which reference TRBV15 and TRBJ2-3 provide the parts outside the CDR3, is DAMVIQNPRYQVTQFGKPVTLSCSQTLNHNVMYWYQQKSSQAPKLLFHYYDKDFNNEADTPDNFQSRRPNTSFCFLDIRSPGLGDTAMYLCATQRGGRTDTQYFGPGTRLTVL.

The V and J genes are TRBV5-8 and TRBJ2-1; 11 bases agree with TRBD1. CDR3 length equals 15 residues. V gave up 4 bases and J gave up 9 bases; unmatched junction bases: 9. Germline V CDR1 and CDR2: SGHTS, YDEGEE. The CDR3 is CASSRGQGARGEQFF. Here the CDR3 DNA reads TGTGCCAGCAGCCGCGGACAGGGGGCGCGGGGTGAGCAGTTCTTC.

This clone was seen a few times. CDR3 protein: CASRQRRHTGELFF. CDR3 nucleotides: TGTGCCAGCAGGCAGAGGCGCCACACCGGGGAGCTGTTTTTT. The chain links TRBV6-1 to TRBJ2-2; no clear D gene. V was shortened by 6 bases and J by 3 bases, with 11 bases between the two germline ends. The germline V gene has CDR1 MNHNS and CDR2 SASEGT. This CDR3 region has 14 residues.

This clone was seen just once. This chain uses TRBV18 with TRBJ2-1; D is perhaps TRBD1 (5 bases). The germline V gene encodes CDR1 KGHSH and CDR2 LQKENI. V was trimmed by 3 bases and J by 15 bases, leaving 12 bases between them. The CDR3 has 11 residues. This CDR3 is CASSPSGITFF. CDR3 DNA sequence: TGTGCCAGCTCACCCTCAGGGATAACGTTCTTC.

This clone was detected a few times. The chain uses TRBV10-3 and TRBJ1-1, with 7 nucleotides matching TRBD1. CDR1 is ENHRY, CDR2 SYGVKD, per germline. The CDR3 covers 13 residues. The V segment lost 7 bases and the J segment 3 bases; nucleotides outside the gene matches: 5. This chain's CDR3 is CAITDRQDTEAFF. In DNA form, the CDR3 reads TGTGCCATCACGGACAGGCAAGACACTGAAGCTTTCTTT.

The V and J genes are TRBV5-1 and TRBJ2-2, with D maybe TRBD1 (5 bases). V lost 6 bases and J 4 bases, leaving 16 bases between the germline ends. The CDR3 has 15 residues. From germline, CDR1 is SGHRS and CDR2 YFSETQ. The CDR3 DNA is TGCGCCAGCACAGGGATGAGGAGTGGCACCGGGGAGCTGTTTTTT. Translation: CASTGMRSGTGELFF.